This T cell receptor (beta chain) was sequenced in a study of Tregs in tolerant kidney transplant recipients. Background on the study: Related graft donors supplied nonmyeloablative bone marrow transplants, and mixed chimerism was transient. Broader study findings: Changing PCR primers prevented nucleotide comparison between some patients' samples.

Sequenced by immunoSEQ multiplex PCR; TCRdb stores in-frame clones only, minus some. The sample contains approximately 8,100 clones, about 35% of which appear only once. The V and J ends lost 5 bases and 7 bases respectively, with 20 bases between them. CDR3 length: 15 residues. Germline V CDR1 and CDR2: MNHNS, SASEGT. FACS sorting followed a roughly six-day coculture of CFSE-labeled recipient PBMCs with irradiated graft donor PBMCs. Remarks on this clone: No antigen is known for it.

Sequenced here: CD8+ T cells from blood cultured with allogeneic cells, sampled before the transplant. The rearrangement uses TRBV6-1 and TRBJ1-1; tentatively, D is TRBD1 (6 bases). This clonotype was sampled from a human patient who received a combined kidney and bone marrow transplant. CDR3: CASSRLKGQFGEAFF. The CDR3 DNA follows: TGTGCCAGCAGTCGACTCAAAGGACAGTTCGGTGAAGCTTTCTTT.